The rows below give T cell receptor beta chains drawn from one sample of a study of Graves' ophthalmopathy and Graves' hyperthyroidism. A single record per CDR3 protein comes from TCRdb applying MiXCR to the multiplex PCR reads. Here the sample spans 360,000 or so distinct CDR3 sequences, around 16% being singletons. The sample was peripheral blood. The receptors originated from a woman under 30 with Graves' ophthalmopathy. Each CDR3 is given with its conserved first and last residue. A D gene is named only where the DNA matches it firmly. Clone size is given for some rows only: seen once, a few or many times, or a class if the clone is expanded.

J gene: TRBJ2-5; V gene: TRBV7-3; D gene: NA; clone size: NA; CDR3 DNA: TGTGCCAGCGGAAGGACGGTCCAAGAGACCCAGTACTTC; CDR3 protein: CASGRTVQETQYF
J gene: TRBJ1-5; V gene: TRBV2; D gene: NA; clone size: many; CDR3 DNA: TGTGCCAGCAGCACGACCCTGGGGAGCAATCAGCCCCAGCATTTT; CDR3 protein: CASSTTLGSNQPQHF
J gene: TRBJ2-7; V gene: TRBV27; D gene: TRBD2; clone size: many; CDR3 DNA: TGTGCCGCGGCGGGGGGGCGAAGGTACGAGCAGTACTTC; CDR3 protein: CAAAGGRRYEQYF
J gene: TRBJ1-5; V gene: TRBV27; D gene: NA; clone size: many; CDR3 DNA: TGTGCCAGCAGTTTATCGGGAGGGAAGGTCTCCAATCAGCCCCAGCATTTT; CDR3 protein: CASSLSGGKVSNQPQHF
J gene: TRBJ1-1; V gene: TRBV20-1; D gene: NA; clone size: many; CDR3 DNA: TGCAGTGCTAGAGACGCGAGCACTGAAGCTTTCTTT; CDR3 protein: CSARDASTEAFF
J gene: TRBJ2-7; V gene: TRBV5-1; D gene: NA; clone size: few; CDR3 DNA: TGCGCCAGCAGCCCGGACCGACAGAACCCTCGGTACGAGCAGTACTTC; CDR3 protein: CASSPDRQNPRYEQYF
J gene: TRBJ2-5; V gene: TRBV24-1; D gene: NA; clone size: many; CDR3 DNA: TGTGCCACCAGTGAAAGGGAAGAGGGGGTTCAAGAGACCCAGTACTTC; CDR3 protein: CATSEREEGVQETQYF
J gene: TRBJ2-4; V gene: TRBV28; D gene: NA; clone size: many; CDR3 DNA: TGTGCCAGCAAAGGGGGGCAGGGAACCAAAAACATTCAGTACTTC; CDR3 protein: CASKGGQGTKNIQYF
J gene: TRBJ1-2; V gene: TRBV29-1; D gene: NA; clone size: once; CDR3 DNA: TGCAGCGAGGGGGACGGGGAAAACTATGGCTACACCTTC; CDR3 protein: CSEGDGENYGYTF
J gene: TRBJ2-2; V gene: TRBV6-5; D gene: TRBD2; clone size: NA; CDR3 DNA: TGTGCCAGCAGTTACTCGGCGGCTAGCGGGAAAGGGGAGCTGTTTTTT; CDR3 protein: CASSYSAASGKGELFF
J gene: TRBJ2-6; V gene: TRBV6-1; D gene: NA; clone size: many; CDR3 DNA: TGTGCCAGCACCCATTGGGACCGCTCTGGGGCCAACGTCCTGACTTTC; CDR3 protein: CASTHWDRSGANVLTF
J gene: TRBJ1-5; V gene: TRBV6-1; D gene: NA; clone size: NA; CDR3 DNA: TGTGCCAGCAGCCCCTTGAGTGGGATTCAGCCCCAGCATTTT; CDR3 protein: CASSPLSGIQPQHF
J gene: TRBJ2-7; V gene: TRBV20-1; D gene: NA; clone size: many; CDR3 DNA: TGCAGTGCTAGAGACGTGAGGGGGAGTTCCCCCTACGAGCAGTACTTC; CDR3 protein: CSARDVRGSSPYEQYF
J gene: TRBJ2-7; V gene: TRBV12-3/TRBV12-4; D gene: TRBD1; clone size: many; CDR3 DNA: TGTGCCAGCAGCCGCGGGACAGGTTCCTACGAGCAGTACTTC; CDR3 protein: CASSRGTGSYEQYF
J gene: TRBJ2-7; V gene: TRBV10-1; D gene: TRBD1; clone size: many; CDR3 DNA: TGCGCCAGCGGTCCACAGGGGGTCAACGAGCAGTACTTC; CDR3 protein: CASGPQGVNEQYF
J gene: TRBJ1-1; V gene: TRBV25-1; D gene: NA; clone size: many; CDR3 DNA: TGTGCCAGCAGTGATCTATTACTGAACACTGAAGCTTTCTTT; CDR3 protein: CASSDLLLNTEAFF
J gene: TRBJ2-5; V gene: TRBV2; D gene: NA; clone size: few; CDR3 DNA: TGTGCCAGCAGAGGATCCGGGGCAGGTGGAGAGACCCAGTACTTC; CDR3 protein: CASRGSGAGGETQYF
J gene: TRBJ1-3; V gene: TRBV9; D gene: TRBD1; clone size: many; CDR3 DNA: TGTGCCAGCAGCGTAGGGGGATCGGGACAGAGCTTTGGAAACACCATATATTTT; CDR3 protein: CASSVGGSGQSFGNTIYF
J gene: TRBJ2-7; V gene: TRBV28; D gene: NA; clone size: many; CDR3 DNA: TGTGCCAGCATAGGCGACCCCACCTACGAGCAGTACTTC; CDR3 protein: CASIGDPTYEQYF
J gene: TRBJ1-2; V gene: TRBV6-2/TRBV6-3; D gene: NA; clone size: few; CDR3 DNA: TGTGCCAGCAGTCCGACTGACGAGGGCTACACCTTC; CDR3 protein: CASSPTDEGYTF
J gene: TRBJ2-7; V gene: TRBV6-5; D gene: TRBD1; clone size: many; CDR3 DNA: TGTGCCAGCAGTTACGGGCAGGGGGCAGAGCAGTACTTC; CDR3 protein: CASSYGQGAEQYF
J gene: TRBJ2-7; V gene: TRBV7-9; D gene: NA; clone size: NA; CDR3 DNA: TGTGCCAGCAGCTTATCTCAGGCAAGCTCCTACGAGCAGTACTTC; CDR3 protein: CASSLSQASSYEQYF
J gene: TRBJ2-5; V gene: TRBV20-1; D gene: TRBD2; clone size: many; CDR3 DNA: TGCAGTGCTTTCGGGGGGGCACAAGAGACCCAGTACTTC; CDR3 protein: CSAFGGAQETQYF
J gene: TRBJ2-7; V gene: TRBV6-2/TRBV6-3; D gene: TRBD1; clone size: once; CDR3 DNA: TGTGCCAGCAGTGGCGGACAGGTCTACGAGCAGTACTTC; CDR3 protein: CASSGGQVYEQYF
J gene: TRBJ1-2; V gene: TRBV28; D gene: NA; clone size: many; CDR3 DNA: TGTGCCACCTCGGACGGCTATGGCTACACCTTC; CDR3 protein: CATSDGYGYTF
J gene: TRBJ2-7; V gene: TRBV30; D gene: NA; clone size: many; CDR3 DNA: TGTGCCTGGGATAGGAGCTCCTGGGTACGATTC; CDR3 protein: CAWDRSSWVRF
J gene: TRBJ2-2; V gene: TRBV12-3/TRBV12-4; D gene: TRBD2; clone size: NA; CDR3 DNA: TGTGCCAGCAGGGGAGGACTAGCGGGAGTTTTGGCAATCGGGGAGCTGTTTTTT; CDR3 protein: CASRGGLAGVLAIGELFF
J gene: TRBJ2-5; V gene: TRBV4-2; D gene: TRBD2; clone size: NA; CDR3 DNA: TGTGCCAGCAGCCAAGAGGCGGGGGTTCTGCGAGAGACCCAGTACTTC; CDR3 protein: CASSQEAGVLRETQYF
J gene: TRBJ1-2; V gene: TRBV6-2/TRBV6-3; D gene: NA; clone size: NA; CDR3 DNA: TGTGCCAGCAGTTCTGACCTCTCGACAGACGGAAGTGGCTACACCTTC; CDR3 protein: CASSSDLSTDGSGYTF
J gene: TRBJ1-1; V gene: TRBV7-9; D gene: NA; clone size: many; CDR3 DNA: TGTGCCAGCAGCACCGTCCAGGGGAACACTGAAGCTTTCTTT; CDR3 protein: CASSTVQGNTEAFF
J gene: TRBJ1-5; V gene: TRBV20-1; D gene: NA; clone size: many; CDR3 DNA: TGCAGTGCCTGGACTCAAATCAATCAGCCCCAGCATTTT; CDR3 protein: CSAWTQINQPQHF
J gene: TRBJ1-5; V gene: TRBV6-1; D gene: NA; clone size: many; CDR3 DNA: TGTGCCAGCAGTGAGGGGGCTAAACAGCCCCAGCATTTT; CDR3 protein: CASSEGAKQPQHF
J gene: TRBJ1-2; V gene: TRBV27; D gene: NA; clone size: many; CDR3 DNA: TGTGCCAGCAGTTCACCCTCGGCAGGGGACAAAATAAGGGGCTACACCTTC; CDR3 protein: CASSSPSAGDKIRGYTF
J gene: TRBJ2-5; V gene: TRBV7-8; D gene: TRBD2; clone size: many; CDR3 DNA: TGTGCCAGCAGCTTAGTAGTGGGACTAGCGGATTACCAACAAGAGACCCAGTACTTC; CDR3 protein: CASSLVVGLADYQQETQYF
J gene: TRBJ1-1; V gene: TRBV13; D gene: NA; clone size: many; CDR3 DNA: TGTGCCAGCAGTCCTCAGGGATGGGACTCTGAAGCTTTCTTT; CDR3 protein: CASSPQGWDSEAFF
J gene: TRBJ2-2; V gene: TRBV11-1; D gene: TRBD2; clone size: NA; CDR3 DNA: TGTGCCAGCAGCTCCTGGACTAGCGGGAGAACCGGGGAGCTGTTTTTT; CDR3 protein: CASSSWTSGRTGELFF
J gene: TRBJ2-5; V gene: TRBV30; D gene: NA; clone size: many; CDR3 DNA: TGTGCCTGGAGTCGGACCCGAGGCGGAGAGACCCAGTACTTC; CDR3 protein: CAWSRTRGGETQYF
J gene: TRBJ1-2; V gene: TRBV12-3/TRBV12-4; D gene: NA; clone size: many; CDR3 DNA: TGTGCCAGCAGTTTATTGGGCCGGCAGTCCCATGGCTACACCTTC; CDR3 protein: CASSLLGRQSHGYTF
J gene: TRBJ1-1; V gene: TRBV7-2; D gene: NA; clone size: many; CDR3 DNA: TGTGCCAGCAGCTTCGTCTTGGGTAGCGCTGAAGCTTTCTTT; CDR3 protein: CASSFVLGSAEAFF
J gene: TRBJ1-1; V gene: TRBV6-2/TRBV6-3; D gene: TRBD1; clone size: many; CDR3 DNA: TGTGCCAGCAGTCGATTCGGGACAGGGGCTGAAGCTTTCTTT; CDR3 protein: CASSRFGTGAEAFF
J gene: TRBJ2-7; V gene: TRBV28; D gene: NA; clone size: many; CDR3 DNA: TGTGCCAGCAGTTTACCTAGCCGAGGCGACGAGCAGTACTTC; CDR3 protein: CASSLPSRGDEQYF
J gene: TRBJ1-1; V gene: TRBV28; D gene: NA; clone size: many; CDR3 DNA: TGTGCCAGCGGGGGACTTTCAGCTTTCTTT; CDR3 protein: CASGGLSAFF
J gene: TRBJ1-1; V gene: TRBV20-1; D gene: NA; clone size: many; CDR3 DNA: TGCAGTGCTAGAAGGGGGGCGGCTACTGAAGCTTTCTTT; CDR3 protein: CSARRGAATEAFF
J gene: TRBJ2-7; V gene: TRBV2; D gene: TRBD2; clone size: NA; CDR3 DNA: TGTGCCAGCAGTGGGGTGGGCGGGAGGTTCGAGCAGTACTTC; CDR3 protein: CASSGVGGRFEQYF
J gene: TRBJ1-2; V gene: TRBV30; D gene: TRBD1; clone size: many; CDR3 DNA: TGTGCCTGGCAAGGGGGCGCGCGGTACAACTATGGCTACACCTTC; CDR3 protein: CAWQGGARYNYGYTF
J gene: TRBJ1-1; V gene: TRBV19; D gene: NA; clone size: many; CDR3 DNA: TGTGCCAGTTCCAGTAGTAAGGAGAAGGGGCGGACTGAAGCTTTCTTT; CDR3 protein: CASSSSKEKGRTEAFF
J gene: TRBJ2-7; V gene: TRBV11-2; D gene: TRBD1; clone size: many; CDR3 DNA: TGTGCCAGCAGCTTAGGACAGGGCTGGGAGCAGTACTTC; CDR3 protein: CASSLGQGWEQYF
J gene: TRBJ1-6; V gene: TRBV27; D gene: TRBD1; clone size: many; CDR3 DNA: TGTGCCAGCAGTACCGGACAGGGAGGCTCCTATAATTCACCCCTCCACTTT; CDR3 protein: CASSTGQGGSYNSPLHF
J gene: TRBJ2-2; V gene: TRBV7-8; D gene: NA; clone size: NA; CDR3 DNA: TGTGCCAGCAGCTTACTTCCAGGGCCTGGCACCGGGGAGCTGTTTTTT; CDR3 protein: CASSLLPGPGTGELFF
J gene: TRBJ2-7; V gene: TRBV12-3/TRBV12-4; D gene: NA; clone size: NA; CDR3 DNA: TGTGCCAGCAGCCCCTCCGACAGGCTCCCCTACGAGCAGTACTTC; CDR3 protein: CASSPSDRLPYEQYF
J gene: TRBJ2-5; V gene: TRBV27; D gene: NA; clone size: many; CDR3 DNA: TGTGCCAGCAGGCTAAACAGGGAGGAGACCCAGTACTTC; CDR3 protein: CASRLNREETQYF
J gene: TRBJ1-5; V gene: TRBV6-2/TRBV6-3; D gene: TRBD1; clone size: many; CDR3 DNA: TGTGCCAGCAGTTACGATACAGGGGATCAGCCCCAGCATTTT; CDR3 protein: CASSYDTGDQPQHF
J gene: TRBJ1-1; V gene: TRBV10-3; D gene: TRBD1; clone size: NA; CDR3 DNA: TGTGCCATCAGCCCCCGACAGGGGGAGAACACTGAAGCTTTCTTT; CDR3 protein: CAISPRQGENTEAFF